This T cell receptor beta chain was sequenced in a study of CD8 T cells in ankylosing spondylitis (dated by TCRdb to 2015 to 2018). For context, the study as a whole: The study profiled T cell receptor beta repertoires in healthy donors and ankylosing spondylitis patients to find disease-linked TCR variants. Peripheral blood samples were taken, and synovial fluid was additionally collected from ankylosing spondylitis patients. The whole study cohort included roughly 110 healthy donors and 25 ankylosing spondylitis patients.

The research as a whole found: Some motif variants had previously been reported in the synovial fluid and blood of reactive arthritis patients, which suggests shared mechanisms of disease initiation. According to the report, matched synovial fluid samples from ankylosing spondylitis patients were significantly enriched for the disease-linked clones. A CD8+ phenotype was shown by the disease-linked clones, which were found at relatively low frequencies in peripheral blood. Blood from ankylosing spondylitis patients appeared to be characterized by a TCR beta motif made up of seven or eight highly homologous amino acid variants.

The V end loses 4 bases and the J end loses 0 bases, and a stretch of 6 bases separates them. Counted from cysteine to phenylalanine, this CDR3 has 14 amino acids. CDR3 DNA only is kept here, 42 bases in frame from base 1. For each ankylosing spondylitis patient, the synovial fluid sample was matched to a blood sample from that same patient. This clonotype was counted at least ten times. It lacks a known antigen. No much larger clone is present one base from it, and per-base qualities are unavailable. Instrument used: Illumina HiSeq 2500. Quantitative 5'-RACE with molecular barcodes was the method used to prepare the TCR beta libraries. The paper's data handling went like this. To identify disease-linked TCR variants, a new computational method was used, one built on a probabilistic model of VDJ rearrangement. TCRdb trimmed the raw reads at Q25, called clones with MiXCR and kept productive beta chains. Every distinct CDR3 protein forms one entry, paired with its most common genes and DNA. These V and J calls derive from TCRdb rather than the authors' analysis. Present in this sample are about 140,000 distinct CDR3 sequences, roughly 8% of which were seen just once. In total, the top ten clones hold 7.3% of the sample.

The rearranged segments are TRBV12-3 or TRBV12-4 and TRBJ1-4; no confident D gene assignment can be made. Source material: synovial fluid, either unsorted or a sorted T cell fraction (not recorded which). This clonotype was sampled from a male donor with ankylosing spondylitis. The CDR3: CASSWVATNEKLFF. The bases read TGTGCCAGCAGTTGGGTAGCAACTAATGAAAAACTGTTTTTT.